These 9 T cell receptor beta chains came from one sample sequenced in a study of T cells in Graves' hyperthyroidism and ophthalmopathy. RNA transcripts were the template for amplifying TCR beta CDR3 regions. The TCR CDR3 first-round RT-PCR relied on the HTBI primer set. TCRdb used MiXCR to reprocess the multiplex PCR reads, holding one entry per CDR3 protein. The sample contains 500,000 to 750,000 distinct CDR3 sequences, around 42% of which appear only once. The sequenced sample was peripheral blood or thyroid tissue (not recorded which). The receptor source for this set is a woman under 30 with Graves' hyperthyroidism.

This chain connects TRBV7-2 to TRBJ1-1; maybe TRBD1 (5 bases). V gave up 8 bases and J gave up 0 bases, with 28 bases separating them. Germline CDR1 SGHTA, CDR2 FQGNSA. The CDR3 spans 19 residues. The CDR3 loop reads CASSPRGQGFWEMNTEAFF. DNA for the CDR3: TGTGCCAGCTCACCACGTGGTCAGGGATTTTGGGAAATGAACACTGAAGCTTTCTTT.

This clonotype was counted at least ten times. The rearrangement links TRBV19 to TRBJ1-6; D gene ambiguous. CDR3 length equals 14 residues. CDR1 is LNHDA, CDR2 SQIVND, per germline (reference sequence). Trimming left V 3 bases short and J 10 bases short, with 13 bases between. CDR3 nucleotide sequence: TGTGCCAGTAGTATCCGGGTCCGCCAGTCACCCCTCCACTTT. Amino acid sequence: CASSIRVRQSPLHF.

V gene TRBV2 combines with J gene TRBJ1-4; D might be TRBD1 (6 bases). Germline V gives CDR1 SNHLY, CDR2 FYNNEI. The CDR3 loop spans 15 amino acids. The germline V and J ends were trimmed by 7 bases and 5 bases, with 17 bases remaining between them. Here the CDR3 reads CASKGESVYNEKLFF. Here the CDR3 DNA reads TGTGCCAGCAAGGGGGAGTCCGTCTACAATGAAAAACTGTTTTTT.

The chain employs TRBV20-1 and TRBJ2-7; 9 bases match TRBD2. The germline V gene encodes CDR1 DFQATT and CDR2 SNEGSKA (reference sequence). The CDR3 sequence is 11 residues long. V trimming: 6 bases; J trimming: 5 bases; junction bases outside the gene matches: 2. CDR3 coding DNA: TGCAGTGCGGGCGGGGGGGACGAGCAGTACTTC. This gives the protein CSAGGGDEQYF.

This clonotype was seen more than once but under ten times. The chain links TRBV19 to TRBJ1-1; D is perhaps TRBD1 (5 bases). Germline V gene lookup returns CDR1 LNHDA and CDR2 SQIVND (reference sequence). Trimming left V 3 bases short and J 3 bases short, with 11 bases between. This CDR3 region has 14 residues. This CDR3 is CASSMGPGDTEAFF. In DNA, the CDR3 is TGTGCCAGTAGTATGGGACCTGGGGACACTGAAGCTTTCTTT.

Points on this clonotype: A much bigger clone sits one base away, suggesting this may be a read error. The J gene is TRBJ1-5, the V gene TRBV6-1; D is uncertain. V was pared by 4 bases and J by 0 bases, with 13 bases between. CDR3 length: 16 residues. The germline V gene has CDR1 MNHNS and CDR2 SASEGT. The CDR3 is CASSADGRYSNQPQHF. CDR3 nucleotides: TGTGCCAGCAGTGCCGACGGGAGATATAGCAATCAGCCCCAGCATTTT.

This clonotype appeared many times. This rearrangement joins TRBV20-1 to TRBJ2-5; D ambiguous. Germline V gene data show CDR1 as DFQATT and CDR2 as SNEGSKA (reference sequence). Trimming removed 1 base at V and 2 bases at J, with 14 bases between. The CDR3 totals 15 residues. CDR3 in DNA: TGCAGTGCTAGAGGAGTAGAGGTGAAGCAAGAGACCCAGTACTTC. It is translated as CSARGVEVKQETQYF.

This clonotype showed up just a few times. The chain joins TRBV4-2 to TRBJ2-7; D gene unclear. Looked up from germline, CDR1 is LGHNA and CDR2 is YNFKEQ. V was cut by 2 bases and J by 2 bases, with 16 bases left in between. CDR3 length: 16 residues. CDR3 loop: CASSQSLLSATYEQYF. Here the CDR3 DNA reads TGTGCCAGCAGCCAATCCCTATTGTCGGCAACCTACGAGCAGTACTTC.

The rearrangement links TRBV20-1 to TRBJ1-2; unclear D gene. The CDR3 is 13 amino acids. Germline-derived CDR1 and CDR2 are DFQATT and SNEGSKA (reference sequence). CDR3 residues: CSLVTAVNYGYTF. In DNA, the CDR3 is TGCAGCCTTGTGACGGCTGTTAACTATGGCTACACCTTC.